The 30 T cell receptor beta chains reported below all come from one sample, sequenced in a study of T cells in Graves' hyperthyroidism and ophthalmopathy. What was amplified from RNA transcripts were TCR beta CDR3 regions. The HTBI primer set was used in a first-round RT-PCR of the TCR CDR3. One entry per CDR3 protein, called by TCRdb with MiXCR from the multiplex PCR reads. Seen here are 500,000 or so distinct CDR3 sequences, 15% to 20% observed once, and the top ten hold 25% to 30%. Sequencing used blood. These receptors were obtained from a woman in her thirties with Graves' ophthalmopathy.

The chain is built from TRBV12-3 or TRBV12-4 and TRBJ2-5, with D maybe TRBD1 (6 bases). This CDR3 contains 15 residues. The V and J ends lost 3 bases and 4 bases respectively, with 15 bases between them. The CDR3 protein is CASSFGRGLLETQYF. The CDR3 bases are TGTGCCAGCAGTTTCGGCAGGGGATTATTAGAGACCCAGTACTTC.

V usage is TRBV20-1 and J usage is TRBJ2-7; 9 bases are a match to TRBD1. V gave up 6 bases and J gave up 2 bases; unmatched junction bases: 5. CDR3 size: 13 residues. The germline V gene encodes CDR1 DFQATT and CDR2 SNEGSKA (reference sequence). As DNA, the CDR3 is TGCAGTGCACCCGGGACAGGGACCTACGAGCAGTACTTC. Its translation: CSAPGTGTYEQYF.

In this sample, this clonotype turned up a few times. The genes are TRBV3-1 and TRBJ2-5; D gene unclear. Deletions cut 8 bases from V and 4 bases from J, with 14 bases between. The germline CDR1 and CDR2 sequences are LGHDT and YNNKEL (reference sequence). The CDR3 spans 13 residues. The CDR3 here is CASSPGSRETQYF. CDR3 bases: TGTGCCAGCTCACCCGGGTCCCGAGAGACCCAGTACTTC.

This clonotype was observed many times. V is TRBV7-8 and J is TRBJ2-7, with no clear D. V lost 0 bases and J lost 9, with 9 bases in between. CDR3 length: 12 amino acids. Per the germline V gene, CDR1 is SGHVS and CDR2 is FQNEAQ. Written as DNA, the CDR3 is TGTGCCAGCAGCTTAGCCCGGGCGCCGCAGTACTTC. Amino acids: CASSLARAPQYF.

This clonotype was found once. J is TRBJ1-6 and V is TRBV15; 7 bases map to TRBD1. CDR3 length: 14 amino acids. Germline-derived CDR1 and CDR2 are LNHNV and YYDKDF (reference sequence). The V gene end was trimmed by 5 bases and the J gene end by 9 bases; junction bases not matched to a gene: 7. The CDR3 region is CATSGRGTASPLHF. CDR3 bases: TGTGCCACCAGCGGCCGGGGGACAGCTTCACCCCTCCACTTT.

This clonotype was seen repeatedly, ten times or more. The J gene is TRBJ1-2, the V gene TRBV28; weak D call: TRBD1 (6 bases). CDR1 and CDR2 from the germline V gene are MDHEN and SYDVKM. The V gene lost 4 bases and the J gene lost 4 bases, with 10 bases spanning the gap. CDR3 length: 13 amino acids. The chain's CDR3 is CASSSPQGYGYTF. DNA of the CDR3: TGTGCCAGCAGTTCGCCACAGGGCTATGGCTACACCTTC.

The CDR3: CATSRGGTGTAGELFF. CDR3 nucleotide sequence: TGTGCCACCAGCAGAGGAGGGACAGGGACGGCCGGGGAGCTGTTTTTT. The rearrangement uses TRBV15 and TRBJ2-2; 9 bases align to TRBD1. Unmatched junction bases numbered 6, after V lost 1 base and J lost 6 bases. CDR1 is LNHNV, CDR2 YYDKDF, per germline (reference sequence). CDR3 length: 16 residues. Full variable domain (outside the CDR3, taken from reference TRBV15 and TRBJ2-2): DAMVIQNPRYQVTQFGKPVTLSCSQTLNHNVMYWYQQKSSQAPKLLFHYYDKDFNNEADTPDNFQSRRPNTSFCFLDIRSPGLGDTAMYLCATSRGGTGTAGELFFGEGSRLTVL.

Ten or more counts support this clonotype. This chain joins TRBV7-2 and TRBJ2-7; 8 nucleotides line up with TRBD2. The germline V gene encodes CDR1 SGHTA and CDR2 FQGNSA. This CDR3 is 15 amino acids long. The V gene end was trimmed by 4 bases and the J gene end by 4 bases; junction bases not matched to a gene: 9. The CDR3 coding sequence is TGTGCCAGCAGCTACGAGCGGGAGTTTGTTTACGAGCAGTACTTC. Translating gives CASSYEREFVYEQYF.

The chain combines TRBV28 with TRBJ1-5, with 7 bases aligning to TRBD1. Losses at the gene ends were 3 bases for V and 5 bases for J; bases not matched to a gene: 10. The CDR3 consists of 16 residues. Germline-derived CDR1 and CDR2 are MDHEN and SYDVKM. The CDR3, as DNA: TGTGCCAGCAGTTTCTTGGTAGGGGGCGAGGATCAGCCCCAGCATTTT. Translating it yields CASSFLVGGEDQPQHF.

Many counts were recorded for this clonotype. The CDR3 region has the DNA TGTGCCAGCAGCCTTGACAGGAGACAAGAGACCCAGTACTTC. Amino acids: CASSLDRRQETQYF. V usage is TRBV7-2 and J usage is TRBJ2-5; tentative D call: TRBD1 (6 bases). This CDR3 is built from 14 residues. CDR1 and CDR2 (germline): SGHTA, FQGNSA. V gave up 5 bases and J gave up 2 bases, with 12 bases separating them. Together with reference TRBV7-2 and TRBJ2-5, the CDR3 gives the full variable domain: GAGVSQSPSNKVTEKGKDVELRCDPISGHTALYWYRQSLGQGLEFLIYFQGNSAPDKSGLPSDRFSAERTGGSVSTLTIQRTQQEDSAVYLCASSLDRRQETQYFGPGTRLLVL.

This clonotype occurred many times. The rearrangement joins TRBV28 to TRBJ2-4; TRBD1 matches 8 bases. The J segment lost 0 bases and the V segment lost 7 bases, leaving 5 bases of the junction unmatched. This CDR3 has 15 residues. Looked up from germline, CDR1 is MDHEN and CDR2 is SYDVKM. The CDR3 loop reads CASNRGDLAKNIQYF. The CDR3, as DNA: TGTGCCAGCAACAGGGGGGACCTAGCCAAAAACATTCAGTACTTC.

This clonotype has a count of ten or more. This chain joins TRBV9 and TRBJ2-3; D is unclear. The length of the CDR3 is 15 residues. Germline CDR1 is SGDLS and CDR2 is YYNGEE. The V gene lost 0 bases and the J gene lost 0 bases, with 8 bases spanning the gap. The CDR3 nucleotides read TGTGCCAGCAGCGTAGGGCGGTCAAGCACAGATACGCAGTATTTT. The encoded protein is CASSVGRSSTDTQYF. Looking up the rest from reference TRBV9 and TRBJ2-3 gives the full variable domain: DSGVTQTPKHLITATGQRVTLRCSPRSGDLSVYWYQQSLDQGLQFLIQYYNGEERAKGNILERFSAQQFPDLHSELNLSSLELGDSALYFCASSVGRSSTDTQYFGPGTRLTVL.

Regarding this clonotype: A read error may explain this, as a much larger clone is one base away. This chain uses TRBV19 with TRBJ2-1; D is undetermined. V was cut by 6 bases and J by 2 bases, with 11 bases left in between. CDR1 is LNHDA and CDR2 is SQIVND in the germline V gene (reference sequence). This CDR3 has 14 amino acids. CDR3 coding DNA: TGTGCCAGTAGACCGGTCAACCCCTACAATGAGCAGTTCTTC. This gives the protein CASRPVNPYNEQFF.

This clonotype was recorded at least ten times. The CDR3 loop is CASSLNPGVHSPLHF. CDR3 DNA: TGTGCCAGCAGTTTGAACCCAGGGGTACACTCACCCCTCCACTTT. V usage is TRBV28 and J usage is TRBJ1-6, with a weak D call TRBD1 (6 bases). The germline CDR1 and CDR2 sequences are MDHEN and SYDVKM. The CDR3 sequence is 15 residues long. With 3 bases removed from V and 10 bases from J, the gap between germline ends came to 16 bases. Supplemented by reference TRBV28 and TRBJ1-6, the full variable domain reads DVKVTQSSRYLVKRTGEKVFLECVQDMDHENMFWYRQDPGLGLRLIYFSYDVKMKEKGDIPEGYSVSREKKERFSLILESASTNQTSMYLCASSLNPGVHSPLHFGNGTRLTVT.

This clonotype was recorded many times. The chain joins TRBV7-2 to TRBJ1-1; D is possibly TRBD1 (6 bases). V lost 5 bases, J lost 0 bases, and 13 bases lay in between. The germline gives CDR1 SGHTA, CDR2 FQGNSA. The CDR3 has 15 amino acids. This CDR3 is CASSPQGWLNTEAFF. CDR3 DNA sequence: TGTGCCAGCAGCCCACAGGGATGGTTGAACACTGAAGCTTTCTTT.

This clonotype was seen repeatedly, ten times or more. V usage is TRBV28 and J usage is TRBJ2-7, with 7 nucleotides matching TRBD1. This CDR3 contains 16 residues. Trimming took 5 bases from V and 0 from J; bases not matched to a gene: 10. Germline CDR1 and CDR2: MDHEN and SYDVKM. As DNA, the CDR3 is TGTGCCAGCAGTACTATCGGACAGGACAGCTCCTACGAGCAGTACTTC. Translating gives CASSTIGQDSSYEQYF.

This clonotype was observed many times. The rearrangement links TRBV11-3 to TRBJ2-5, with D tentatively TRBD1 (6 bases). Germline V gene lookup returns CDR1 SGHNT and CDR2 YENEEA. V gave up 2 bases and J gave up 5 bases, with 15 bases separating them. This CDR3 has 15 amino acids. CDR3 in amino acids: CASSLTGTMGETQYF. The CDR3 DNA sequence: TGTGCCAGCAGCTTAACAGGGACGATGGGCGAGACCCAGTACTTC.

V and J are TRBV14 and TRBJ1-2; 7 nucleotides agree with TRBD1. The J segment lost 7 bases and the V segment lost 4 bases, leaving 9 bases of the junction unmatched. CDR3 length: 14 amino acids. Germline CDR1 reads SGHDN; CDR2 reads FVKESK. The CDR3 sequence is CASSLRTGAGGYTF. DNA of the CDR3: TGTGCCAGCAGCCTAAGAACAGGGGCCGGTGGCTACACCTTC.

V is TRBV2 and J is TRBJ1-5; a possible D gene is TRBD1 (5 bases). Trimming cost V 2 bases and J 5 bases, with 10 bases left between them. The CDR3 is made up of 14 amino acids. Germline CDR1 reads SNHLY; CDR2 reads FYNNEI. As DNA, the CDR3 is TGTGCCAGCAGTGAAAATGGGGGTGATCAGCCCCAGCATTTT. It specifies CASSENGGDQPQHF.

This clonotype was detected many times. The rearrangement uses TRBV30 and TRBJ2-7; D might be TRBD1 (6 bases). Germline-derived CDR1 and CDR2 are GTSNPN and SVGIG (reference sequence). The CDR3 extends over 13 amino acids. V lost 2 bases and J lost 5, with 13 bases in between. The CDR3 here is CAWSYRAKNEQYF. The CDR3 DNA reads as TGTGCCTGGAGTTACAGGGCGAAAAACGAGCAGTACTTC. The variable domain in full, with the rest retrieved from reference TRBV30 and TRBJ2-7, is SQTIHQWPATLVQPVGSPLSLECTVEGTSNPNLYWYRQAAGRGLQLLFYSVGIGQISSEVPQNLSASRPQDRQFILSSKKLLLSDSGFYLCAWSYRAKNEQYFGPGTRLTVT.

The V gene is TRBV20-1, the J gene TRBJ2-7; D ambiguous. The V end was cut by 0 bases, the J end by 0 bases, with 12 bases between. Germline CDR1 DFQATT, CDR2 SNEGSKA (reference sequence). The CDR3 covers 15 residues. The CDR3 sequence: CSARDGGRASYEQYF. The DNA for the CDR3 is TGCAGTGCTAGAGATGGCGGACGGGCCTCCTACGAGCAGTACTTC.

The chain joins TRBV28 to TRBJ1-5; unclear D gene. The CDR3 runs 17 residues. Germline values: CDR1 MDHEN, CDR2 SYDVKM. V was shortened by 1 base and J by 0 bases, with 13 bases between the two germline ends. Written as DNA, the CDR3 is TGTGCCAGCAGTTTATCGGAAGGTGTGATTAGCAATCAGCCCCAGCATTTT. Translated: CASSLSEGVISNQPQHF.

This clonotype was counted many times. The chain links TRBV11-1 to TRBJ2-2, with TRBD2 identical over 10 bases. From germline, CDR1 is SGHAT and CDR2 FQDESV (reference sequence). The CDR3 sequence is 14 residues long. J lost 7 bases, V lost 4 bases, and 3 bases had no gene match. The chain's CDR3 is CASSSSGRGGELFF. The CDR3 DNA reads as TGTGCCAGCAGCTCTAGCGGGAGAGGCGGGGAGCTGTTTTTT.

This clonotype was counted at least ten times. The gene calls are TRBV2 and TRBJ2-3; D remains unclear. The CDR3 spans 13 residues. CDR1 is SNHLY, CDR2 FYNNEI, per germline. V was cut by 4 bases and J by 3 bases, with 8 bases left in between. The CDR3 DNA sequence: TGTGCCAGCAGTGTCCAGGTGACAGATACGCAGTATTTT. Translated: CASSVQVTDTQYF.

CDR3 coding DNA: TGTGCCAGCAGCTCCATGGTTGAATTTGGAAACACCATATATTTT. This translates into CASSSMVEFGNTIYF. The chain recombines TRBV11-2 with TRBJ1-3, with D unresolved. Trimming shortened V by 4 bases and J by 3 bases, and 13 bases separated the two germline ends. Per the germline V gene, CDR1 is SGHAT and CDR2 is FQNNGV. The CDR3 has 15 residues.

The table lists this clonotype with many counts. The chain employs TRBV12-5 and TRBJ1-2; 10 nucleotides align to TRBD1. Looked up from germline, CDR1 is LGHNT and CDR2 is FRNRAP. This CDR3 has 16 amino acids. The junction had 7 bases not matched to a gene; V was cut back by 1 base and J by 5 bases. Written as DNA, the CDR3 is TGTGCTAGTGGTTTGGGACAGGGGGCGCGATGGTATGGCTACACCTTC. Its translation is CASGLGQGARWYGYTF.

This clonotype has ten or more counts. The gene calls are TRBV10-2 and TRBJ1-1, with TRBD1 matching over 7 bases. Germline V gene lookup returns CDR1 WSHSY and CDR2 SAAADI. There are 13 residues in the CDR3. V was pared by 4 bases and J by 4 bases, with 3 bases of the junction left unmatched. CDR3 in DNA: TGCGCCAGCAGTGGACAGGGTGTCACTGAAGCTTTCTTT. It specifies CASSGQGVTEAFF.

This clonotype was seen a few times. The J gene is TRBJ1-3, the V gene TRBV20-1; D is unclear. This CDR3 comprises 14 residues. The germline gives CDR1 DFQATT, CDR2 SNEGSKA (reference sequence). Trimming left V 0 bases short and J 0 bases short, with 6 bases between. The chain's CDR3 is CSAREGYSGNTIYF. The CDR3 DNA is TGCAGTGCTAGAGAGGGCTACTCTGGAAACACCATATATTTT.

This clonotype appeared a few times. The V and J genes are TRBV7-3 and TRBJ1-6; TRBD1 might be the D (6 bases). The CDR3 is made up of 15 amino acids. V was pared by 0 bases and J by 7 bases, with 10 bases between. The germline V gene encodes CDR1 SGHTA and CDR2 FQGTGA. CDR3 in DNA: TGTGCCAGCAGCTTAACTGCTCAGGGGAATTCACCCCTCCACTTT. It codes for CASSLTAQGNSPLHF.

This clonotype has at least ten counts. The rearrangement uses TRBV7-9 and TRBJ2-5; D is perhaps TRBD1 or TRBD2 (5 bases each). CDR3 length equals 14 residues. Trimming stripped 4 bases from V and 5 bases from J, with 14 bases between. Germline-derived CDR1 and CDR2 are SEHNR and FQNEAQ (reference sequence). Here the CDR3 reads CASSSSWGGETQYF. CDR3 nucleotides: TGTGCCAGCAGCTCGTCCTGGGGCGGGGAGACCCAGTACTTC.